Listed here are 23 T cell receptor beta chains from one sample, sequenced in a study of shared clonotypes between healthy human individuals. Generated by immunoSEQ multiplex PCR, the TCRdb table keeps only in-frame clones and is missing some. This table holds millions of clones, just over 90% found once. The sequenced sample consisted of naive CD4+ T cells sorted from blood. Stated subset: CD45RA+ positively selected. The receptors here all came from a man younger than 35 in good health.

V is TRBV18 and J is TRBJ1-1, with unresolved D. The CDR3 extends over 14 amino acids. Germline V gene lookup returns CDR1 KGHSH and CDR2 LQKENI. V dropped 2 bases and J dropped 1 base, with 8 bases sitting between them. This CDR3 is CASSPSSTNTEAFF. The CDR3 region has the DNA TGTGCCAGCTCACCAAGTTCCACGAACACTGAAGCTTTCTTT.

The V and J genes are TRBV4-1 and TRBJ2-2, with D tentatively TRBD2 (6 bases). CDR1 and CDR2 (germline): MGHRA, YSYEKL. This CDR3 has 15 amino acids. V lost 3 bases and J 6 bases, leaving 14 bases between the germline ends. The DNA of the CDR3 is TGCGCCAGCAGCCAGGCATGGAGGGGTCCCGGGGAGCTGTTTTTT. Residues: CASSQAWRGPGELFF.

This chain links TRBV19 with TRBJ1-2, with TRBD1 identical over 7 bases. Germline CDR1 LNHDA, CDR2 SQIVND (reference sequence). The V gene end was trimmed by 7 bases and the J gene end by 3 bases; junction bases not matched to a gene: 11. This CDR3 spans 15 amino acids. The CDR3 sequence: CASNDPSQGHYGYTF. CDR3 coding DNA: TGTGCCAGTAATGACCCATCACAGGGGCACTATGGCTACACCTTC.

J is TRBJ2-2 and V is TRBV7-2; TRBD2 agrees at 7 bases. The V segment lost 5 bases and the J segment 6 bases; nucleotides outside the gene matches: 0. CDR1 and CDR2 from the germline V gene are SGHTA and FQGNSA. The CDR3 length is 12 residues. CDR3 in DNA: TGTGCCAGCAGCCGGGGGGCCGGGGAGCTGTTTTTT. Translation: CASSRGAGELFF. Combining the CDR3 with reference TRBV7-2 and TRBJ2-2 gives the whole variable domain GAGVSQSPSNKVTEKGKDVELRCDPISGHTALYWYRQSLGQGLEFLIYFQGNSAPDKSGLPSDRFSAERTGGSVSTLTIQRTQQEDSAVYLCASSRGAGELFFGEGSRLTVL.

The gene calls are TRBV7-2 and TRBJ2-5, with 7 bases identical to TRBD1. The CDR3 is 14 residues long. Germline trimming cut 1 base from V and 6 bases from J; bases unmatched to any gene: 5. Germline lookup yields CDR1 SGHTA and CDR2 FQGNSA. The CDR3 nucleotides read TGTGCCAGCAGCTTAGGGACAGGCTTCCAGACCCAGTACTTC. Residues: CASSLGTGFQTQYF.

V gene TRBV7-2 combines with J gene TRBJ2-7, with D possibly matching TRBD2 (5 bases). V was shortened by 1 base and J by 4 bases, with 11 bases between the two germline ends. CDR1 is SGHTA, CDR2 FQGNSA, per germline. The CDR3 totals 14 residues. CDR3 DNA sequence: TGTGCCAGCAGCTTAGTTGGGAGTCAGTACGAGCAGTACTTC. Encoded protein: CASSLVGSQYEQYF.

The chain joins TRBV27 to TRBJ1-6; D remains ambiguous. V was trimmed by 2 bases and J by 5 bases, leaving 4 bases between them. Germline V CDR1 and CDR2: MNHEY, SMNVEV (reference sequence). CDR3 length: 13 residues. The CDR3 DNA reads TGTGCCAGCAGTTTAATAGATAATTCACCCCTCCACTTT. Amino acid sequence: CASSLIDNSPLHF.

J is TRBJ2-7 and V is TRBV4-3; 8 nucleotides align to TRBD2. This CDR3 comprises 15 residues. Germline V CDR1 and CDR2: LGHNA, YSLEER. The trim removed 2 bases at V and 4 bases at J, leaving 7 bases unmatched. The CDR3 spells CASSQTGGPGYEQYF. CDR3 DNA: TGCGCCAGCAGCCAAACGGGAGGGCCAGGATACGAGCAGTACTTC.

CDR3 sequence reads: CASSPRALKVAKNIQYF. The CDR3 region has the DNA TGTGCCAGCAGTCCAAGGGCCCTCAAGGTAGCCAAAAACATTCAGTACTTC. This sequence joins TRBV5-7 and TRBJ2-4; no reliable D call. TRBV5-7 is treated as an ORF (open reading frame) with a function not yet certain. The CDR3 loop spans 17 amino acids. The V and J ends lost 5 bases and 0 bases respectively, with 18 bases between them.

The chain has TRBV10-3 and TRBJ2-1; possibly TRBD2 for D (6 bases). V lost 10 bases, J lost 4 bases, and 26 bases lay in between. The length of the CDR3 is 17 residues. Germline V CDR1 and CDR2: ENHRY, SYGVKD. In nucleotides, the CDR3 is TGTGCCACCCCCTCCGGGACTCCAACGAATCCTTACAATGAGCAGTTCTTC. Its translation is CATPSGTPTNPYNEQFF.

Of note for this clone: Other DNA sequences in this specimen translate into the identical CDR3. The chain has TRBV5-4 and TRBJ2-3, with 12 bases aligning to TRBD2. The V gene end was trimmed by 0 bases and the J gene end by 4 bases; junction bases not matched to a gene: 3. The germline V gene encodes CDR1 SGHNT and CDR2 YYREEE (reference sequence). CDR3 size: 16 residues. The CDR3 loop is CASSLGLAGASDTQYF. As DNA, the CDR3 is TGTGCCAGCAGCTTGGGACTAGCGGGAGCCTCAGATACGCAGTATTTT.

This CDR3 reads CATSRAAVAFPGGPQHF. As DNA, the CDR3 is TGTGCCACCAGCAGAGCGGCAGTGGCATTCCCCGGCGGACCCCAGCATTTT. The rearrangement links TRBV15 to TRBJ1-5; D uncertain. The CDR3 loop spans 17 amino acids. The ends were cut back, 1 base at V and 10 bases at J, with 23 bases in the middle. Germline values: CDR1 LNHNV, CDR2 YYDKDF (reference sequence).

The chain employs TRBV6-5 and TRBJ2-7; D gene unclear. Trimming took off 3 bases at V and 4 bases at J, with 7 bases between the two ends. The CDR3 length is 12 residues. CDR1 is MNHEY, CDR2 SVGAGI, per germline. CDR3 region: CASSYNDYEQYF. The CDR3 DNA reads as TGTGCCAGCAGTTATAACGATTACGAGCAGTACTTC.

Turning to this clone: Other DNA sequences of this sample code for an identical CDR3. The chain joins TRBV9 to TRBJ1-3; D call uncertain. In germline, CDR1 is SGDLS, CDR2 YYNGEE. Trimming removed 0 bases from V and 0 bases from J, with 7 bases in between. CDR3 length equals 15 residues. The CDR3 loop is CASSVEGTSGNTIYF. The CDR3 DNA sequence: TGTGCCAGCAGCGTAGAGGGCACCTCTGGAAACACCATATATTTT. Using reference TRBV9 and TRBJ1-3 for the parts outside the CDR3, the full variable domain is DSGVTQTPKHLITATGQRVTLRCSPRSGDLSVYWYQQSLDQGLQFLIQYYNGEERAKGNILERFSAQQFPDLHSELNLSSLELGDSALYFCASSVEGTSGNTIYFGEGSWLTVV.

V usage is TRBV5-1 and J usage is TRBJ2-2, with D hard to call. Germline CDR1 reads SGHRS; CDR2 reads YFSETQ. V gave up 3 bases and J gave up 4 bases, with 7 bases separating them. This CDR3 is 13 amino acids long. The CDR3 nucleotides read TGCGCCAGCAGCTCGGGCCCCACCGGGGAGCTGTTTTTT. It specifies CASSSGPTGELFF.

The chain is built from TRBV5-1 and TRBJ2-7; TRBD2 matches 7 bases. The trim removed 2 bases at V and 6 bases at J, leaving 8 bases unmatched. The CDR3 covers 14 residues. The germline gives CDR1 SGHRS, CDR2 YFSETQ. The CDR3 sequence is CASSFGDYSGEQYF. Here the CDR3 DNA reads TGCGCCAGCAGCTTCGGGGACTACTCCGGCGAGCAGTACTTC.

The gene calls are TRBV10-3 and TRBJ1-1, with a tentative D call TRBD1 (5 bases). Trimming stripped 0 bases from V and 6 bases from J, with 17 bases between. This CDR3 is 16 amino acids long. Germline V CDR1 and CDR2: ENHRY, SYGVKD. In DNA, the CDR3 is TGTGCCATCAGTGAGTCCCGAGGGGAGACGACTTCTGAAGCTTTCTTT. This codes for CAISESRGETTSEAFF.

The chain has TRBV2 and TRBJ2-5; a weak D match, TRBD1 (5 bases). The CDR3 contains 13 residues. The germline V gene has CDR1 SNHLY and CDR2 FYNNEI. V dropped 7 bases and J dropped 1 base, with 10 bases sitting between them. For the CDR3, the DNA is TGTGCCAGCATCAGGGTCCCCCAAGAGACCCAGTACTTC. Translation: CASIRVPQETQYF.

The chain recombines TRBV7-8 with TRBJ2-5; TRBD2 matches at 8 bases. The length of the CDR3 is 16 residues. With V trimmed by 2 bases and J by 2 bases, 7 bases remained unmatched. Germline V gene data show CDR1 as SGHVS and CDR2 as FQNEAQ. DNA for the CDR3: TGTGCCAGCAGCTTAAGCGCGGGGGGATGGCAAGAGACCCAGTACTTC. The encoded protein is CASSLSAGGWQETQYF.

Worth noting for this clone: The sample holds other DNA sequences that translate to the same CDR3. V gene TRBV5-1 combines with J gene TRBJ2-2, with a weak D call TRBD1 (6 bases). Germline CDR1 SGHRS, CDR2 YFSETQ. Between the trimmed V and J ends, which lost 0 bases and 4 bases, there was a span of 10 bases. The CDR3 consists of 15 residues. CDR3 bases: TGCGCCAGCAGCTTGGTACAGGGCGGCACCGGGGAGCTGTTTTTT. Its protein is CASSLVQGGTGELFF.

Remarks on this clone: The same CDR3 is also encoded by other DNA sequences in this sample. This chain joins TRBV7-2 and TRBJ1-5, with 7 bases aligning to TRBD1. Trimming cost V 6 bases and J 2 bases; bases outside gene matches: 4. The CDR3 extends over 14 amino acids. CDR1 is SGHTA, CDR2 FQGNSA, per germline. The CDR3 DNA reads TGTGCCAGCAGTTCCGACAGGGGCAATCAGCCCCAGCATTTT. This encodes CASSSDRGNQPQHF.

The gene calls are TRBV10-2 and TRBJ1-6, with D perhaps matching TRBD1 (6 bases). Germline V gene sequence: CDR1 WSHSY, CDR2 SAAADI. With 6 bases removed from V and 1 base from J, the gap between germline ends came to 10 bases. The CDR3 is 15 amino acids. The CDR3 DNA reads TGCGCCAGCAGGGGACATCCTTCCTATAATTCACCCCTCCACTTT. Translation: CASRGHPSYNSPLHF.

V and J are TRBV6-1 and TRBJ2-5; no definite D call. The CDR3 extends over 12 amino acids. Germline lookup yields CDR1 MNHNS and CDR2 SASEGT. V was cut by 5 bases and J by 5 bases, with 9 bases left in between. CDR3 sequence reads: CASSQIRETQYF. For the CDR3, the DNA is TGTGCCAGCAGTCAAATCCGCGAGACCCAGTACTTC.